The present entry profiles one TCR beta chain with its context. The CDR3 totals 16 residues. CDR1 is SGHRS and CDR2 is YFSETQ in the germline V gene. The J segment lost 6 bases and the V segment lost 4 bases, leaving 11 bases of the junction unmatched. Some clones are missing from TCRdb's copy, which holds only in-frame ones; the method was immunoSEQ multiplex PCR. Counted here are about 120,000 clones, around 88% occurring once; the ten biggest clones make up less than 3.5%. The data belong to a study of control samples from healthy donors and cancer patients. The receptor's source is a man aged 40-49 years in good health. The chain has TRBV5-1 and TRBJ1-2; 11 bases are a match to TRBD1. The specimen was blood. The CDR3 DNA is TGCGCCAGCAGCCTACGCCGCGGGACAGGGGGAGATGGCTACACCTTC. It encodes CASSLRRGTGGDGYTF. Filled out from reference TRBV5-1 and TRBJ1-2, the complete variable domain reads KAGVTQTPRYLIKTRGQQVTLSCSPISGHRSVSWYQQTPGQGLQFLFEYFSETQRNKGNFPGRFSGRQFSNSRSEMNVSTLELGDSALYLCASSLRRGTGGDGYTFGSGTRLTVV.